The present T cell receptor (beta chain) was sequenced within a study of response to subunit inactivated influenza vaccine. Broader study findings: Researchers suggested that each seasonal influenza vaccination recruits few new T cells.

TCRdb independently ran MiXCR on the RT-PCR reads; one entry per CDR3 protein. The sample comprises roughly 710,000 distinct CDR3 sequences, around 15% of which are singletons, and roughly 7.2% rests with the top ten. Concerning this clonotype itself: Its specificity is not known.

CDR1 SGHRS and CDR2 YFSETQ come from the germline V gene. V shed 0 bases, J shed 3 bases, and the junction held 6 bases outside the gene matches. This CDR3 has 15 residues. The material was PBMCs from blood, obtained around 15 days before vaccination. The chain has TRBV5-1 and TRBJ2-7; 7 bases are a match to TRBD1. The sequence derives from a man between 45 and 60 years old who received an inactivated influenza vaccine. In nucleotides, the CDR3 is TGCGCCAGCAGCTTGGGCAGCGCAGGGGGCTACGAGCAGTACTTC. This sequence encodes CASSLGSAGGYEQYF.